Below are 19 T cell receptor beta chains sequenced from a single sample in a study of T cell repertoires and Cas9 in healthy adults. Using immunoSEQ multiplex PCR, the repertoire was profiled, and TCRdb retains in-frame clones only, with some absent. The table has around 20,000 clones, 91% seen once; the top ten hold 1.5% to 1.8%. Sequenced sample: CD4+ effector T cells (CD127+, CD25-, CD137-, CD154-) from PBMCs; culture status not recorded. The receptor source for this set is a human donor in good health.

For this clone: Distinct nucleotide sequences in the sample also encode this CDR3. V usage is TRBV10-2 and J usage is TRBJ1-4, with D possibly being TRBD1 (5 bases). The ends were cut back, 6 bases at V and 7 bases at J, with 12 bases in the middle. CDR1 is WSHSY and CDR2 is SAAADI in the germline V gene. The CDR3 length is 13 residues. The CDR3 coding sequence is TGCGCCAGCAGCGGAGGGGCGGGTGAAAAACTGTTTTTT. Protein sequence: CASSGGAGEKLFF.

This chain connects TRBV15 to TRBJ1-1; the D is unclear. Trimming took off 0 bases at V and 1 base at J, with 12 bases between the two ends. The germline CDR1 and CDR2 sequences are LNHNV and YYDKDF (reference sequence). This CDR3 is built from 16 residues. CDR3 coding DNA: TGTGCCACCAGCAGAGATGGGCAGTCCAAGAACACTGAAGCTTTCTTT. Translation gives CATSRDGQSKNTEAFF.

The chain joins TRBV2 to TRBJ2-1; 9 positions match TRBD2. CDR3 length: 14 residues. V was clipped by 7 bases and J by 6 bases; unmatched bases: 7. The V gene's germline CDR1 is SNHLY and CDR2 FYNNEI. The CDR3 spells CASNALRGGNEQFF. As DNA, the CDR3 is TGTGCCAGCAACGCTTTGCGGGGGGGCAATGAGCAGTTCTTC.

This clone has a single count. Here the CDR3 reads CASSLGRRQETQYF. The CDR3 DNA reads as TGTGCCAGCAGCTTAGGGCGCCGGCAAGAGACCCAGTACTTC. This chain connects TRBV11-2 to TRBJ2-5, with D unclear. Germline V gene data show CDR1 as SGHAT and CDR2 as FQNNGV. There are 14 residues in the CDR3. V was clipped by 1 base and J by 2 bases, with 8 bases between them.

The J gene is TRBJ2-5, the V gene TRBV5-4; 7 bases line up with TRBD2. V lost 0 bases, J lost 7 bases, and 3 bases stayed unmatched. Germline V CDR1 and CDR2: SGHNT, YYREEE (reference sequence). CDR3 size: 13 residues. The CDR3 coding sequence is TGTGCCAGCAGCTTGGGCGGGGAGGGGACCCAGTACTTC. It translates to CASSLGGEGTQYF.

The chain has TRBV25-1 and TRBJ1-5, with 9 bases identical to TRBD1. Germline V lookup: CDR1 MGHDK, CDR2 SYGVNS. With 2 bases clipped from V and 1 base from J, the junction kept 6 bases outside the gene matches. This CDR3 is built from 17 residues. Written as DNA, the CDR3 is TGTGCCAGCAGTGAACCGGGACAGGGTGGGAGCAATCAGCCCCAGCATTTT. Translation gives CASSEPGQGGSNQPQHF.

The J gene is TRBJ2-7, the V gene TRBV27, with 9 bases aligning to TRBD2. Germline V gives CDR1 MNHEY, CDR2 SMNVEV (reference sequence). With 6 bases clipped from V and 3 bases from J, the junction kept 12 bases outside the gene matches. There are 16 residues in the CDR3. The CDR3 bases are TGTGCCAGCAGACGGCTTAGCGGGAGTGGGGTCTACGAGCAGTACTTC. It specifies CASRRLSGSGVYEQYF.

The V and J genes are TRBV19 and TRBJ1-5; tentative D call: TRBD1 (5 bases). Trimming stripped 4 bases from V and 2 bases from J, with 9 bases between. Germline V gene lookup returns CDR1 LNHDA and CDR2 SQIVND (reference sequence). The CDR3 consists of 14 residues. CDR3: CASSSGHGNQPQHF. The DNA for the CDR3 is TGTGCCAGTAGTAGCGGACACGGCAATCAGCCCCAGCATTTT.

The chain recombines TRBV6-5 with TRBJ1-5, with no clear D. The CDR3 runs to 16 residues. The V end lost 3 bases, the J end lost 2 bases, and 14 bases lay between the germline ends. CDR1 and CDR2 from the germline V gene are MNHEY and SVGAGI. CDR3 region: CASSYTAARGNQPQHF. In nucleotides, the CDR3 is TGTGCCAGCAGTTATACGGCGGCGAGGGGCAATCAGCCCCAGCATTTT.

J is TRBJ1-1 and V is TRBV4-2; D remains ambiguous. The ends were cut back, 1 base at V and 4 bases at J, with 10 bases in the middle. The CDR3 consists of 14 residues. Germline V gene lookup returns CDR1 LGHNA and CDR2 YNFKEQ. The CDR3 protein is CASSQAGDLTEAFF. The CDR3 DNA sequence: TGTGCCAGCAGCCAAGCTGGAGATCTCACTGAAGCTTTCTTT.

The rearrangement links TRBV7-9 to TRBJ1-2; D is uncertain. Trimming removed 5 bases at V and 2 bases at J, with 12 bases between. Germline loops: CDR1 SEHNR, CDR2 FQNEAQ (reference sequence). The CDR3 is 14 residues long. In nucleotides, the CDR3 is TGTGCCAGCAGCCCCCCGCCACCAAACTATGGCTACACCTTC. Translated: CASSPPPPNYGYTF.

The V call is TRBV30, the J call TRBJ1-2; D ambiguous. From germline, CDR1 is GTSNPN and CDR2 SVGIG (reference sequence). The V gene lost 3 bases and the J gene lost 4 bases, with 15 bases spanning the gap. This CDR3 contains 14 residues. The CDR3 spells CAWRPLDIIYGYTF. CDR3 DNA sequence: TGTGCCTGGAGGCCTCTAGACATAATCTATGGCTACACCTTC.

V and J are TRBV28 and TRBJ2-5; 9 nucleotides match TRBD1. With V trimmed by 2 bases and J by 5 bases, 6 bases remained unmatched. CDR1 and CDR2 (germline): MDHEN, SYDVKM. The CDR3 extends over 15 amino acids. CDR3: CASSLAGTGRETQYF. CDR3 nucleotides: TGTGCCAGCAGTTTAGCCGGGACAGGGAGGGAGACCCAGTACTTC. The whole variable domain, remainder taken from reference TRBV28 and TRBJ2-5, is DVKVTQSSRYLVKRTGEKVFLECVQDMDHENMFWYRQDPGLGLRLIYFSYDVKMKEKGDIPEGYSVSREKKERFSLILESASTNQTSMYLCASSLAGTGRETQYFGPGTRLLVL.

This sequence joins TRBV2 and TRBJ1-1; 9 bases are a match to TRBD1. CDR3 size: 13 residues. The V and J ends lost 6 bases and 5 bases, in that order; junction bases with no gene match: 4. The germline V gene has CDR1 SNHLY and CDR2 FYNNEI. In DNA form, the CDR3 reads TGTGCCAGCAGACTGGACAGGGGAACTGAAGCTTTCTTT. The encoded protein is CASRLDRGTEAFF.

The rearrangement joins TRBV4-3 to TRBJ2-1, with 9 positions matching TRBD2. The germline CDR1 and CDR2 sequences are LGHNA and YSLEER. This CDR3 comprises 18 residues. V lost 0 bases to trimming and J lost 4 bases; unmatched junction nucleotides: 10. The CDR3 is CASSQDFSGSSGYNEQFF. CDR3 bases: TGCGCCAGCAGCCAAGATTTTAGCGGGAGTTCGGGATACAATGAGCAGTTCTTC.

V usage is TRBV2 and J usage is TRBJ1-2, with TRBD1 identical over 8 bases. V lost 5 bases to trimming and J lost 4 bases; unmatched junction nucleotides: 6. CDR3 length equals 14 residues. The V gene's germline CDR1 is SNHLY and CDR2 FYNNEI. The DNA for the CDR3 is TGTGCCAGCAGTCAAATGGGGACAGGCTATGGCTACACCTTC. Translation: CASSQMGTGYGYTF.

The chain couples TRBV6-6 to TRBJ2-5; D might be TRBD2 (5 bases). Trimming took off 8 bases at V and 5 bases at J, with 12 bases between the two ends. Germline V gives CDR1 MNHNY, CDR2 SVGAGI (reference sequence). The CDR3 is 12 residues long. CDR3 coding DNA: TGTGCCAGCGCAACGGGATGGGAGACCCAGTACTTC. Translation: CASATGWETQYF.

The chain combines TRBV5-5 with TRBJ1-5, with 10 bases lining up with TRBD1. V was clipped by 4 bases and J by 4 bases; unmatched bases: 14. The CDR3 totals 18 residues. Germline-derived CDR1 and CDR2 are SGHKS and YYEKEE (reference sequence). The CDR3 region has the DNA TGTGCCAGCAGCGATTCTCCGGGACAGGGGTTCGATAATCAGCCCCAGCATTTT. It codes for CASSDSPGQGFDNQPQHF.

The chain joins TRBV9 to TRBJ1-3; 9 positions agree with TRBD1. The V and J ends lost 3 bases and 7 bases, in that order; junction bases with no gene match: 8. CDR1 and CDR2 from the germline V gene are SGDLS and YYNGEE. The CDR3 has 15 amino acids. Here the CDR3 reads CASSEGQGSGNTIYF. CDR3 DNA: TGTGCCAGCAGCGAGGGACAGGGATCGGGGAACACCATATATTTT. Filled out from reference TRBV9 and TRBJ1-3, the complete variable domain reads DSGVTQTPKHLITATGQRVTLRCSPRSGDLSVYWYQQSLDQGLQFLIQYYNGEERAKGNILERFSAQQFPDLHSELNLSSLELGDSALYFCASSEGQGSGNTIYFGEGSWLTVV.